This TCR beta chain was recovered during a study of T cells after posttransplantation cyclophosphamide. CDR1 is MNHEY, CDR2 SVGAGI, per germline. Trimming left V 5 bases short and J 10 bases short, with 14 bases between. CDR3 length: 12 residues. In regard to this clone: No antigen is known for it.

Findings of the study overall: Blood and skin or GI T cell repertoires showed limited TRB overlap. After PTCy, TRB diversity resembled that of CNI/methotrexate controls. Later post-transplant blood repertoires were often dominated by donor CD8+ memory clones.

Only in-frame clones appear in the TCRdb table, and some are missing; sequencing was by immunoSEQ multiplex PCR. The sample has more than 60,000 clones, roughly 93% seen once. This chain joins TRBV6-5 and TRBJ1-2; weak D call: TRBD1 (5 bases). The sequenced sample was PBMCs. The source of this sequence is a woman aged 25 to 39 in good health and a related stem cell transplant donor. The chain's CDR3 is CASSRGVEYYTF. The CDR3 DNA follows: TGTGCCAGCAGTCGGGGGGTAGAGTACTACACCTTC.